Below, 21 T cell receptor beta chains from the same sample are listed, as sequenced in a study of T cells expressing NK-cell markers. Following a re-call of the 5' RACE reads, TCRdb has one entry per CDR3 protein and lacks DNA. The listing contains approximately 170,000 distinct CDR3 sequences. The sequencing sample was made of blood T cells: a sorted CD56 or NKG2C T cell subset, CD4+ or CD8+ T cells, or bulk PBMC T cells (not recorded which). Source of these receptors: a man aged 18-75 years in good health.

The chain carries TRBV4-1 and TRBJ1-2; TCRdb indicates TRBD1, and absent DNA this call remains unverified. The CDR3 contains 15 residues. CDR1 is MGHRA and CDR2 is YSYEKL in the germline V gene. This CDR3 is CASSQGQGANYGYTF.

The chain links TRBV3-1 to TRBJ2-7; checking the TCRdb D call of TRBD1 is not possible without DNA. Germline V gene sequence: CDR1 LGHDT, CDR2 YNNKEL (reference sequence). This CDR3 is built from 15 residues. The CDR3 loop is CASSHPTGAAYEQYF.

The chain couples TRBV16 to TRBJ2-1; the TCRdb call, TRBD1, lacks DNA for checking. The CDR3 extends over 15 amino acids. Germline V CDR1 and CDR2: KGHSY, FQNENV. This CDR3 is CASSPPQGAYNEQFF.

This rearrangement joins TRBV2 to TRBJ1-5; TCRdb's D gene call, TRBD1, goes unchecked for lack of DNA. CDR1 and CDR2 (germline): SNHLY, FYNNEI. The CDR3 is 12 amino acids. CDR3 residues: CASGERGQPQHF.

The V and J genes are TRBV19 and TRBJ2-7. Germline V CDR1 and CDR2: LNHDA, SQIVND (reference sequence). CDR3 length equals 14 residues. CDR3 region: CASSIGQDSYEQYF.

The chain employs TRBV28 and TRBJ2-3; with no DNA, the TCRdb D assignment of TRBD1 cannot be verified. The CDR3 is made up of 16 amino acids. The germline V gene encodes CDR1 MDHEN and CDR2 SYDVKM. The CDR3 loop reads CASSEPGGQGIDTQYF.

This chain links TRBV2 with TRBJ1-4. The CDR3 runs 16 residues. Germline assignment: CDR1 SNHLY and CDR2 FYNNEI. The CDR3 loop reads CASSEAGSLTNEKLFF.

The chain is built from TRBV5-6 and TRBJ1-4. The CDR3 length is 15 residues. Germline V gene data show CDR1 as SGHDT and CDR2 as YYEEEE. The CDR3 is CASSSSSGWAEKLFF.

CDR3 sequence reads: CASSSGTSNSPLHF. The V gene is TRBV5-6, the J gene TRBJ1-6. This CDR3 is 14 amino acids long. CDR1 is SGHDT, CDR2 YYEEEE, per germline.

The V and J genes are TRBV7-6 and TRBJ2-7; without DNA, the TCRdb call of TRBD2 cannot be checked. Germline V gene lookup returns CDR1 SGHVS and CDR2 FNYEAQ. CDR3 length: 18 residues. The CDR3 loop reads CASSLALVGLAGTYEQYF.

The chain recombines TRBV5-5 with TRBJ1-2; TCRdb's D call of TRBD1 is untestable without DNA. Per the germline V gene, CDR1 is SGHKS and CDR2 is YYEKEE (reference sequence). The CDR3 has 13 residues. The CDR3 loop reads CASSVRDNNGFTF. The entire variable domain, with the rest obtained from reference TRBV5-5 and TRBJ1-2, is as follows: DAGVTQSPTHLIKTRGQQVTLRCSPISGHKSVSWYQQVLGQGPQFIFQYYEKEERGRGNFPDRFSARQFPNYSSELNVNALLLGDSALYLCASSVRDNNGFTFGSGTRLTVV.

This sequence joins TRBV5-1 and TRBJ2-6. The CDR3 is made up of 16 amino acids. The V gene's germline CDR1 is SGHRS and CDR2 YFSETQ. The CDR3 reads CASSLTPGSGANVLTF. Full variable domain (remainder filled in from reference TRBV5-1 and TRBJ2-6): KAGVTQTPRYLIKTRGQQVTLSCSPISGHRSVSWYQQTPGQGLQFLFEYFSETQRNKGNFPGRFSGRQFSNSRSEMNVSTLELGDSALYLCASSLTPGSGANVLTFGAGSRLTVL.

The CDR3 region is CASSFGTPAYEQYF. The chain links TRBV11-3 to TRBJ2-7; TCRdb lists TRBD1, though no DNA is available to test this call. In germline, CDR1 is SGHNT, CDR2 YENEEA. The CDR3 length is 14 residues.

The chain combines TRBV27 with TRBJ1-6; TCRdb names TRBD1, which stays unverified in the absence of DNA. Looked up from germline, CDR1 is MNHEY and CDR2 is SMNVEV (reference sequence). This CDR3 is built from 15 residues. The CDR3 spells CASSARTGFNSPLHF.

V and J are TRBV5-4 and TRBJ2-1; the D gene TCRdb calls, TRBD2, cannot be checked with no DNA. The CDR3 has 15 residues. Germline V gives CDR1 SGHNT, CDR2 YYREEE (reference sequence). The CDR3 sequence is CASHGGAVSYNEQFF.

CDR3 protein: CASSLRWGADTEAFF. The V gene is TRBV19, the J gene TRBJ1-1; no DNA is available, so the TRBD1 call from TCRdb remains unchecked. The germline V gene encodes CDR1 LNHDA and CDR2 SQIVND (reference sequence). The CDR3 is 15 amino acids.

The CDR3 loop is CASSVGRDTYGYTF. V usage is TRBV2 and J usage is TRBJ1-2; the D gene TCRdb calls, TRBD1, cannot be checked with no DNA. The CDR3 is 14 residues long. Germline values: CDR1 SNHLY, CDR2 FYNNEI.

CDR3 residues: CASSQEIIGRSTNEKLFF. This chain links TRBV3-1 with TRBJ1-4. This CDR3 is built from 18 residues. Germline values: CDR1 LGHDT, CDR2 YNNKEL (reference sequence).

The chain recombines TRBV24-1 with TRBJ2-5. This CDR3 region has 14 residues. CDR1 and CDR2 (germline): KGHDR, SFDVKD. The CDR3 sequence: CATWQHGVSETQYF.

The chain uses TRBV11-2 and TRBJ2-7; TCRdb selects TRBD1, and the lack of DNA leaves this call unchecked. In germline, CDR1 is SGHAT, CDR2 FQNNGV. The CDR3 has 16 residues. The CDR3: CASSPIQGETSYEQYF.

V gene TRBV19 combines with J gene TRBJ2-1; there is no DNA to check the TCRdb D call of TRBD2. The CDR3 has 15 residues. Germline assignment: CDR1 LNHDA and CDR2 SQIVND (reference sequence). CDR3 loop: CASIAGGPQYNEQFF.